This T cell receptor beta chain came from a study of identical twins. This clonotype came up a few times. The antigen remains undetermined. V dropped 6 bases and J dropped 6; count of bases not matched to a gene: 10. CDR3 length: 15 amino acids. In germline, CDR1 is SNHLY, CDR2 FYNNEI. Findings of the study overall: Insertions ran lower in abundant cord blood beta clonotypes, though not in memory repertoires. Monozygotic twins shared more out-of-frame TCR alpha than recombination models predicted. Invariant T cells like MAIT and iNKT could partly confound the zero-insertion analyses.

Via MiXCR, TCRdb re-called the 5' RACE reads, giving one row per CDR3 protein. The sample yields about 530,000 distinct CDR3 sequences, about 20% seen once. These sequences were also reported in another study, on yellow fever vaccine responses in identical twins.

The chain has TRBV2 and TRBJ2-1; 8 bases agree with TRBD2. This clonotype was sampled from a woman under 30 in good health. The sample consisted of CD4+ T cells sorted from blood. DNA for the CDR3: TGTGCCAGCAGCCTCAACCGCGGGGGGACCAATGAGCAGTTCTTC. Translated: CASSLNRGGTNEQFF. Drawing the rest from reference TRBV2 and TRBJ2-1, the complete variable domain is EPEVTQTPSHQVTQMGQEVILRCVPISNHLYFYWYRQILGQKVEFLVSFYNNEISEKSEIFDDQFSVERPDGSNFTLKIRSTKLEDSAMYFCASSLNRGGTNEQFFGPGTRLTVL.